This TCR beta chain originates from a study of metastatic and nonmetastatic thyroid tumors (dated by TCRdb to about 2020). For the wider study: For patients with malignant and with benign thyroid disease, the researchers compared repertoires between peripheral blood samples and tumor or nodule tissue samples.

No patient had received any treatment before thyroid surgery. Using T-cell receptor beta sequencing, the study looked back at clinical samples from patients collected from about 2011 to 2019. Germline trimming: 2 bases from V, 8 bases from J; junction bases outside gene matches: 14. The CDR3, from cysteine to phenylalanine, totals 16 residues. Only the CDR3 DNA is retained, 48 bases long and in frame from the first base. Comment on this clone: Its binding antigen is unknown. No base quality values were provided; no much bigger clone lies one nucleotide off.

The research as a whole found: In both blood and tumor samples, TCR beta diversity was reported to be significantly higher in malignant tumors than in benign nodules.

The method behind the library was PCR. Sequencing relied on an Illumina HiSeq 4000. High-throughput sequencing was used to profile the TCR beta-chain CDR3 region of each patient. The paper's processing steps were these. The researchers built a classifier to tell apart papillary thyroid cancer patients with distant metastasis, based on CDR3 differences among clinicopathological groups. The Shannon index was used to measure repertoire diversity, and the Morisita-Horn index was used to measure how similar tumor and blood repertoires were. TCRdb reanalyzed the raw reads on its own, using fastp at Q25 for trimming and MiXCR for clone calling, and kept in-frame beta chains. In this record, the V and J calls reflect TCRdb's handling and not the investigators' own analysis. Present in this sample are about 12,000 clones, approximately 20% of which were seen just once. The ten largest clonotypes hold around 12% of the sample.

This receptor was taken from a female donor with papillary thyroid cancer or a benign thyroid nodule (not recorded which). Some clones in this sample may be carry-over from other donors' samples. The specimen sequenced was adjacent normal tissue. This chain is built from TRBV12-3 or TRBV12-4 and TRBJ1-2, with 7 middle bases fitting TRBD1. This receptor has the CDR3 CASSLKGPPTGDGYTF. The DNA sequence is TGTGCCAGCAGTTTAAAGGGCCCCCCAACAGGGGACGGCTACACCTTC.